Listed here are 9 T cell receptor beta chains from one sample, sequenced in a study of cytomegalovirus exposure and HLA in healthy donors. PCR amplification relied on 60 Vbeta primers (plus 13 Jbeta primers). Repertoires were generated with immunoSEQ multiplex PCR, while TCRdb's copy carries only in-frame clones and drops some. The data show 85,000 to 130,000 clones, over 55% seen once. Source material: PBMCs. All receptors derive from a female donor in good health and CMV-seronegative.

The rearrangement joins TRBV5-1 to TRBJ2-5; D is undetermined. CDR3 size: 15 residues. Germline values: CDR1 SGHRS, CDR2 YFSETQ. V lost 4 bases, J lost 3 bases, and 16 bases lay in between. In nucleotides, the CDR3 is TGCGCCAGCAGCCCCTTGGGTCCGGCGGAAGAGACCCAGTACTTC. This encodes CASSPLGPAEETQYF.

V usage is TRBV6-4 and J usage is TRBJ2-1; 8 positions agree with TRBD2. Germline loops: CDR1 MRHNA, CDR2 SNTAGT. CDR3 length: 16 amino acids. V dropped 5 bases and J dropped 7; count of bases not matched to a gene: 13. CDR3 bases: TGTGCCAGCAGTCGTTACGCGGGAGGTGTGAGGAATGAGCAGTTCTTC. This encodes CASSRYAGGVRNEQFF.

This CDR3 reads CASSVLSGTSGSDTQYF. CDR3 nucleotides: TGTGCCAGCAGCGTATTGTCCGGGACTAGCGGGTCAGATACGCAGTATTTT. This sequence joins TRBV9 and TRBJ2-3; 12 nucleotides align to TRBD2. Trimming took 1 base from V and 4 from J; bases not matched to a gene: 7. CDR3 size: 17 residues. Germline-derived CDR1 and CDR2 are SGDLS and YYNGEE.

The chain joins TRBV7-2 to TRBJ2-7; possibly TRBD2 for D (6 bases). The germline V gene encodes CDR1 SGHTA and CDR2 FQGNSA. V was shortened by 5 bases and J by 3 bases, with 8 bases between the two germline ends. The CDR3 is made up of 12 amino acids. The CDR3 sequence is CASSRGGYEQYF. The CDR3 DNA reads TGTGCCAGCAGCCGGGGAGGCTACGAGCAGTACTTC.

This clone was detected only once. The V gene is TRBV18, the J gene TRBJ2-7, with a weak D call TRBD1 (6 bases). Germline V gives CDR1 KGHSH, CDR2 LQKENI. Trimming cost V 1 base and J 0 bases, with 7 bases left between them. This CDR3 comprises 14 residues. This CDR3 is CASSPRQASYEQYF. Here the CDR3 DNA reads TGTGCCAGCTCACCACGACAGGCCTCCTACGAGCAGTACTTC.

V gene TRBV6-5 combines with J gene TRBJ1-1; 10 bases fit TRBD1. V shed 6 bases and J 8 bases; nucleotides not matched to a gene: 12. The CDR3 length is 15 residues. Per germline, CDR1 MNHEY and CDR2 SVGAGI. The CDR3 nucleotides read TGTGCCAGCAGCGACTCCCGGGGACAGGGGAGGGAAGCTTTCTTT. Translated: CASSDSRGQGREAFF.

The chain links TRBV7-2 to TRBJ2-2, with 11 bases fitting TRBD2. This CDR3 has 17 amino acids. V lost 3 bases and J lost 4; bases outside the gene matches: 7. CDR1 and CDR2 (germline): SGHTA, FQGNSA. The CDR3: CASSFELAGATTGELFF. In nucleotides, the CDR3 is TGTGCCAGCAGCTTCGAACTAGCGGGAGCAACCACCGGGGAGCTGTTTTTT.

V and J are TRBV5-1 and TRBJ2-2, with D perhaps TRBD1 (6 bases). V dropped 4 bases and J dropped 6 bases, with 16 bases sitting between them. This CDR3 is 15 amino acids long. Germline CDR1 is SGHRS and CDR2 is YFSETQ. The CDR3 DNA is TGCGCCAGCAGCCGCACGACAGGTTCTCCCGGGGAGCTGTTTTTT. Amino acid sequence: CASSRTTGSPGELFF.

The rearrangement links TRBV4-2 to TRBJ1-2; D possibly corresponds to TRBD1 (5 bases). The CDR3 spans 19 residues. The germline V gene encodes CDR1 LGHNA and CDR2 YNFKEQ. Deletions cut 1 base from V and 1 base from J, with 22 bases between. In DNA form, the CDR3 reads TGTGCCAGCAGCCAAGTCGGGCGTGGGAGGGGTAGACTTAACTATGGCTACACCTTC. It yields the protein CASSQVGRGRGRLNYGYTF.